This T cell receptor (beta chain) was sequenced during a study of technical replicates of blood from several donors. Clones were sequenced by immunoSEQ multiplex PCR, and TCRdb holds only the in-frame ones, with some missing. This table holds around 89,000 clones, approximately 94% found once. Germline V gene data show CDR1 as MNHNY and CDR2 as SVGAGI (reference sequence). The CDR3 is 14 residues long. V gave up 5 bases and J gave up 3 bases, with 11 bases separating them. The material sequenced was T cells isolated from PBMCs. The TCR sequence derives from a human donor in good health. This chain links TRBV6-6 with TRBJ1-5, with D possibly matching TRBD1 (6 bases). The CDR3 is CASSTQGNNQPQHF. Written as DNA, the CDR3 is TGTGCCAGCAGTACACAGGGAAACAATCAGCCCCAGCATTTT.